Listed below are T cell receptor beta chains from one sample, sequenced in a study of blood T cell repertoires in COVID-19. Using immunoSEQ multiplex PCR, the repertoire was profiled, and TCRdb retains in-frame clones only, with some absent. The sample has 55,000 to 70,000 clones, about 91% seen once. Sequenced input: peripheral blood. Receptors originate from a man between 60 and 75 years old with acute or convalescent COVID-19. The CDR3 runs from the conserved cysteine through the conserved F or W. The D gene is left open where the match is weak. Clone size, where shown, is once, few, many, or a class for clones that have expanded.

V gene	D gene	J gene	clone size	CDR3 DNA	CDR3 protein
TRBV7-3	TRBD1	TRBJ2-1	-	TGTGCCAGCAGCTATGGACAGGGGGCGGGAAATGAGCAGTTCTTC	CASSYGQGAGNEQFF
TRBV27	-	TRBJ2-1	-	TGTGCCAGCAGTTTTAGTTACAATGAGCAGTTCTTC	CASSFSYNEQFF
TRBV18	-	TRBJ2-3	-	TGTGCCAGCTCACCCCCGAGAGTTGGGACATCCTACCGCACAGATACGCAGTATTTT	CASSPPRVGTSYRTDTQYF
TRBV7-9	TRBD1	TRBJ1-2	-	TGTGCCAGCAGCTCGCCCGGCCGGACAGGGTCCTATGGCTACACCTTC	CASSSPGRTGSYGYTF
TRBV6-4	TRBD2	TRBJ2-1	-	TGTGCCAGCAGTGAGACTAGCGGGGTTTCGAAAAATGAGCAGTTCTTC	CASSETSGVSKNEQFF
TRBV27	TRBD1	TRBJ2-4	-	TGTGCCAGCAGTTTAACCGGGACAGTAGGAAACATTCAGTACTTC	CASSLTGTVGNIQYF
TRBV9	-	TRBJ2-7	-	TGTGCCAGCAGCGTAGTTGCGGAAACCTACGAGCAGTACTTC	CASSVVAETYEQYF
TRBV27	TRBD1	TRBJ2-1	-	TGTGCCAGCAGCATACAGGGGGGCCTCTACAATGAGCAGTTCTTC	CASSIQGGLYNEQFF
TRBV4-1	TRBD1	TRBJ1-6	-	TGCGCCAGCAGCCAATTCGGGACAGGGGGCGGATATAATTCACCCCTCCACTTT	CASSQFGTGGGYNSPLHF
TRBV12-3/TRBV12-4	-	TRBJ1-2	-	TGTGCCAGCACTAAGGTGGAGTCTGGCTACACCTTC	CASTKVESGYTF
TRBV7-3	-	TRBJ2-5	once	TGTGCCAGCAGCTTAGGAGATTCTGGCAAGACCCAGTACTTC	CASSLGDSGKTQYF
TRBV30	-	TRBJ2-2	-	TGTGCCTGGAGTATCGGGACTCTGGGCGGGGAGCTGTTTTTT	CAWSIGTLGGELFF
TRBV4-2	TRBD1	TRBJ1-1	-	TGTGCCAGCAGCCATCCGGCAGGGCAGGGGGCCAGGAACACTGAAGCTTTCTTT	CASSHPAGQGARNTEAFF
TRBV7-2	TRBD2	TRBJ2-1	-	TGTGCCAGCAGCTTGAGGCGGGGGGGCCGTGAGCAGTTCTTC	CASSLRRGGREQFF
TRBV5-1	TRBD1	TRBJ2-3	-	TGCGCCAGCAGCAAGGACAGGGGGCTGGTAGATACGCAGTATTTT	CASSKDRGLVDTQYF
TRBV7-2	TRBD2	TRBJ2-7	-	TGTGCCAGCAGCTTAGAACGGGGAGTCTCCGGGAGGGCGCAGTACTTC	CASSLERGVSGRAQYF
TRBV6-2/TRBV6-3	TRBD1	TRBJ2-1	-	TGTGCCAGCAGTTGGGACAGCCCCTACAATGAGCAGTTCTTC	CASSWDSPYNEQFF
TRBV5-6	TRBD2	TRBJ2-2	-	TGTGCCAGCAGCCTCCGGGGGGCGAACACCGGGGAGCTGTTTTTT	CASSLRGANTGELFF
TRBV9	-	TRBJ1-2	-	TGTGCCAGCAGGGGAGGGACGGGGTATGGCTACACCTTC	CASRGGTGYGYTF
TRBV2	-	TRBJ1-2	-	TGTGCCAGCAGTGAAGCGCCTGTGGGAGGAGGCTACACCTTC	CASSEAPVGGGYTF
TRBV19	TRBD2	TRBJ2-1	-	TGTGCCAGTAGTCCAGGGACTAGCAATGAGCAGTTCTTC	CASSPGTSNEQFF
TRBV5-1	-	TRBJ1-5	-	TGCGCCAGCAGCTTGGATGGCAGGGGAGGGGATGAGCCCCAGCATTTT	CASSLDGRGGDEPQHF
TRBV6-5	-	TRBJ2-3	-	TGTGCCAGCACCGAAGGGGCGGCCCGCACAGATACGCAGTATTTT	CASTEGAARTDTQYF
TRBV4-1	TRBD2	TRBJ2-7	-	TGCGCCAGCAGCCAGGCTAGCGGCTTGAGAAACTACGAGCAGTACTTC	CASSQASGLRNYEQYF
TRBV13	-	TRBJ1-6	-	TGTGCCAGCAGCTTAGACCAGGGGCAGAGCTCACCCCTCCACTTT	CASSLDQGQSSPLHF
TRBV27	TRBD1	TRBJ2-7	-	TGTGCCAGCGCTCCCCCCACAGGGGGCGCCCTACGTGCCCTCTCCTACGAGCAGTACTTC	CASAPPTGGALRALSYEQYF
TRBV3-1/TRBV3-2	TRBD1	TRBJ1-1	-	TGTGCCAGCAGCCAAGTGGGACAGGGGACTGAAGCTTTCTTT	CASSQVGQGTEAFF
TRBV7-2	TRBD2	TRBJ2-1	-	TGTGCCAGCAGCCTTGGGACTAACCCTTACAATGAGCAGTTCTTC	CASSLGTNPYNEQFF
TRBV15	-	TRBJ2-2	-	TGTGCCACCAGCAGAGATGACAGGGAGGCCGGGGAGCTGTTTTTT	CATSRDDREAGELFF
TRBV11-2	-	TRBJ2-1	-	TGTGCCAGCAGCTCCCCCCAGCGTTACAATGAGCAGTTCTTC	CASSSPQRYNEQFF
TRBV18	TRBD1	TRBJ2-7	-	TGTGCCAGCTCCCTAGGGGGACAGCCAGCCTACGAGCAGTACTTC	CASSLGGQPAYEQYF
TRBV2	-	TRBJ1-1	-	TGTGCCAGCAAGGCAGAACCTTTCGGGGAAGCTTTCTTT	CASKAEPFGEAFF
TRBV11-2	TRBD1	TRBJ2-2	-	TGTGCCAGCAGCTTGGTCGTACAGGGGGCTGGCGGGGAGCTGTTTTTT	CASSLVVQGAGGELFF
TRBV3-1/TRBV3-2	-	TRBJ1-1	-	TGTGCCAGCAGCCAAGCTTCCCTTTTGGGGCGAGAGAACACTGAAGCTTTCTTT	CASSQASLLGRENTEAFF
TRBV28	TRBD2	TRBJ2-5	-	TGTGCCAGCAGTCCCGGGACTAGCGTGGGAGAGACCCAGTACTTC	CASSPGTSVGETQYF
TRBV7-2	-	TRBJ1-3	-	TGTGCCAGCAGCTTAGTATCAGGGGAGATAGGGAACACCATATATTTT	CASSLVSGEIGNTIYF
TRBV19	TRBD2	TRBJ2-1	-	TGTGCCAGTAGTCGGCCCTCGGGCGGGAGTTTCAATGAGCAGTTCTTC	CASSRPSGGSFNEQFF
TRBV20-1	TRBD1	TRBJ2-2	-	TGCAGTGCTAGTCAGAACAGGGGGAACACCGGGGAGCTGTTTTTT	CSASQNRGNTGELFF
TRBV4-3	TRBD2	TRBJ2-2	-	TGCGCCAGCAGCCTGAGCGGGAGCCTTAACACCGGGGAGCTGTTTTTT	CASSLSGSLNTGELFF
TRBV4-1	-	TRBJ1-1	-	TGCGCCAGCAGCCAAGATCAGGGGAACACTGAAGCTTTCTTT	CASSQDQGNTEAFF
TRBV2	-	TRBJ1-1	-	TGTGCCAGCAATAGACAGCCCTCGTCAGCTTTCTTT	CASNRQPSSAFF
TRBV9	-	TRBJ1-2	-	TGTGCCAGCAGCGCTCTCCAGGGGCAGAGGGGCTACACCTTC	CASSALQGQRGYTF
TRBV12-3/TRBV12-4	-	TRBJ2-3	once	TGTGCCAGCAGTCCAAGCACAGATACGCAGTATTTT	CASSPSTDTQYF